Below are 27 T cell receptor beta chains sequenced from a single sample in a study of T-cell memory formation after mild COVID-19. TCRdb reanalysed the 5' RACE reads using MiXCR and keeps one entry per CDR3 protein. The sample records some 250,000 distinct CDR3 sequences, roughly 17% being singletons. The specimen was PBMCs or a T cell subset sorted from them (not recorded which). All receptors derive from a young man who had mild COVID-19 (a few samples of this study predate the infection). Cell type and time point are not known.

Only one count was recorded for this clonotype. The V gene is TRBV4-1, the J gene TRBJ2-7, with 7 bases identical to TRBD1. This CDR3 comprises 17 residues. Germline assignment: CDR1 MGHRA and CDR2 YSYEKL. V dropped 0 bases and J dropped 0; count of bases not matched to a gene: 8. The CDR3 sequence: CASSQEARGPSSYEQYF. CDR3 nucleotide sequence: TGCGCCAGCAGCCAAGAGGCGAGGGGGCCTAGCTCCTACGAGCAGTACTTC.

The chain employs TRBV7-3 and TRBJ2-1, with 10 bases fitting TRBD2. The CDR3 runs to 16 residues. The junction had 11 bases not matched to a gene; V was cut back by 5 bases and J by 7 bases. In germline, CDR1 is SGHTA, CDR2 FQGTGA. The CDR3 reads CASSPPGSGRANEQFF. The CDR3 nucleotides are TGTGCCAGCAGCCCCCCTGGGAGCGGGAGGGCAAATGAGCAGTTCTTC.

This clonotype turned up a few times. The chain joins TRBV11-2 to TRBJ2-1, with D unresolved. The CDR3 totals 14 residues. Trimming removed 3 bases at V and 9 bases at J, with 15 bases between. CDR1 SGHAT and CDR2 FQNNGV come from the germline V gene. The CDR3 here is CASSLSLLWSEQFF. CDR3 coding DNA: TGTGCCAGCAGCTTGAGCCTCCTTTGGAGTGAGCAGTTCTTC.

The rearrangement uses TRBV27 and TRBJ2-3; TRBD1 matches 9 bases. CDR3 length: 13 amino acids. From germline, CDR1 is MNHEY and CDR2 SMNVEV (reference sequence). The V segment lost 5 bases and the J segment 8 bases; nucleotides outside the gene matches: 5. Here the CDR3 DNA reads TGTGCCAGCAGTAGCCGGACAGGGGCTACGCAGTATTTT. Its translation: CASSSRTGATQYF.

The gene calls are TRBV6-2 or TRBV6-3 and TRBJ2-4, with 7 bases lining up with TRBD1. The CDR3 extends over 15 amino acids. Germline values: CDR1 MNHEY, CDR2 SVGEGT. Germline trimming cut 5 bases from V and 6 bases from J; bases unmatched to any gene: 10. This CDR3 reads CASSKTGVARNIQYF. The CDR3 region has the DNA TGTGCCAGCAGTAAAACAGGGGTCGCTCGAAACATTCAGTACTTC.

The V call is TRBV4-3, the J call TRBJ2-2; D is unclear. Trimming stripped 1 base from V and 3 bases from J, with 6 bases between. Germline V gives CDR1 LGHNA, CDR2 YSLEER. The CDR3 is made up of 14 amino acids. Here the CDR3 reads CASSQVTDTGELFF. The CDR3 DNA is TGCGCCAGCAGCCAAGTTACAGACACCGGGGAGCTGTTTTTT.

This clonotype was counted a few times. The chain is built from TRBV2 and TRBJ2-7, with 7 bases identical to TRBD2. V shed 6 bases, J shed 2 bases, and the junction held 7 bases outside the gene matches. Germline V gene lookup returns CDR1 SNHLY and CDR2 FYNNEI. This CDR3 is built from 14 residues. CDR3 coding DNA: TGTGCCAGCAGGGGGACGGGAGGACCCTACGAGCAGTACTTC. It yields the protein CASRGTGGPYEQYF.

The gene calls are TRBV5-1 and TRBJ2-2; D is unresolved. The CDR3 covers 13 residues. Per the germline V gene, CDR1 is SGHRS and CDR2 is YFSETQ. V was pared by 6 bases and J by 3 bases, with 9 bases between. The CDR3 DNA is TGCGCCAGCAAAATGCCCGACACCGGGGAGCTGTTTTTT. Its protein product is CASKMPDTGELFF.

This clonotype has a handful of counts. In DNA form, the CDR3 reads TGCGCCAGCAGCCAAGATCTGTACGGCAATGAGCAGTTCTTC. Translation: CASSQDLYGNEQFF. V usage is TRBV4-3 and J usage is TRBJ2-1, with D uncertain. In germline, CDR1 is LGHNA, CDR2 YSLEER. Trimming removed 0 bases from V and 6 bases from J, with 9 bases in between. CDR3 size: 14 residues.

V and J are TRBV6-5 and TRBJ2-6; D tentatively reads TRBD1 or TRBD2 (5 bases each). The CDR3 runs 15 residues. Per the germline V gene, CDR1 is MNHEY and CDR2 is SVGAGI. V lost 3 bases to trimming and J lost 4 bases, with 10 bases between them. The CDR3 protein is CASSYWGSGANVLTF. In nucleotides, the CDR3 is TGTGCCAGCAGTTATTGGGGGTCCGGGGCCAACGTCCTGACTTTC.

V is TRBV29-1 and J is TRBJ2-7, with D tentatively TRBD1 (6 bases). Germline V gene sequence: CDR1 SQVTM, CDR2 ANQGSEA. V lost 3 bases and J lost 0, with 9 bases in between. The CDR3 spans 13 residues. The CDR3 DNA follows: TGCAGCGTTGAGGGGGACACCTCCTACGAGCAGTACTTC. Translation: CSVEGDTSYEQYF.

This sequence joins TRBV28 and TRBJ2-7, with 8 bases fitting TRBD2. Germline V gene data show CDR1 as MDHEN and CDR2 as SYDVKM. The CDR3 loop spans 13 amino acids. V trimming: 2 bases; J trimming: 3 bases; junction bases outside the gene matches: 0. In DNA form, the CDR3 reads TGTGCCAGCAGTTTACGGGAGGGCTACGAGCAGTACGTC. Protein sequence: CASSLREGYEQYV.

A few counts support this clonotype. The chain carries TRBV20-1 and TRBJ1-2; 8 bases map to TRBD1. Trimming at V came to 0 bases and at J to 4 bases, leaving 4 bases not matched to a gene. The CDR3 extends over 14 amino acids. CDR1 and CDR2 (germline): DFQATT, SNEGSKA (reference sequence). This CDR3 is CSAREIGQGYGYTF. DNA for the CDR3: TGCAGTGCTAGAGAGATTGGACAGGGCTATGGCTACACCTTC.

J is TRBJ2-4 and V is TRBV7-9, with D perhaps being TRBD1 or TRBD2 (5 bases each). Per germline, CDR1 SEHNR and CDR2 FQNEAQ (reference sequence). Trimming took off 5 bases at V and 5 bases at J, with 31 bases between the two ends. The CDR3 covers 20 residues. CDR3 region: CASSPPKISQARDPENIQYF. As DNA, the CDR3 is TGTGCCAGCAGCCCCCCAAAGATTTCCCAAGCAAGGGACCCCGAAAACATTCAGTACTTC.

The rearrangement uses TRBV12-3 or TRBV12-4 and TRBJ2-1; D remains unclear. V gave up 8 bases and J gave up 0 bases, with 17 bases separating them. The CDR3 totals 16 residues. The CDR3 sequence: CASLGYGRSSYNEQFF. The CDR3 DNA reads as TGTGCCAGCCTGGGTTACGGGCGGAGCTCCTACAATGAGCAGTTCTTC.

The CDR3 is CASSHTTGLNYEQYF. As DNA, the CDR3 is TGTGCCAGCAGCCACACGACAGGGCTAAACTACGAGCAGTACTTC. The chain uses TRBV6-2 or TRBV6-3 and TRBJ2-7; 7 bases are shared with TRBD1. Germline CDR1 MNHEY, CDR2 SVGEGT. J lost 3 bases, V lost 6 bases, and 11 bases had no gene match. This CDR3 contains 15 residues.

This chain connects TRBV4-1 to TRBJ2-7; D gene ambiguous. Per the germline V gene, CDR1 is MGHRA and CDR2 is YSYEKL. Trimming cost V 1 base and J 11 bases, with 12 bases left between them. The CDR3 extends over 12 amino acids. The CDR3 sequence is CASSQARFPEYF. The CDR3 DNA sequence: TGCGCCAGCAGCCAAGCCAGGTTTCCTGAGTACTTC.

This chain uses TRBV6-4 with TRBJ2-7; 14 positions agree with TRBD2. Germline CDR1 and CDR2: MRHNA and SNTAGT. The CDR3 is made up of 14 amino acids. Trimming removed 2 bases from V and 6 bases from J; junction bases left unmatched: 0. The CDR3 loop is CASSDGTSGGEQYF. DNA of the CDR3: TGTGCCAGCAGTGACGGGACTAGCGGGGGCGAGCAGTACTTC.

The genes are TRBV6-2 or TRBV6-3 and TRBJ2-7; a possible D gene is TRBD2 (6 bases). The germline V gene has CDR1 MNHEY and CDR2 SVGEGT. CDR3 length: 14 residues. Trimming took 0 bases from V and 6 from J, leaving 12 bases between them. CDR3 sequence: CASSYSRGLSEQYF. The CDR3 coding sequence is TGTGCCAGCAGTTACTCGCGGGGTCTCTCCGAGCAGTACTTC.

The chain combines TRBV4-2 with TRBJ1-2; 7 bases are shared with TRBD1. The trim removed 5 bases at V and 4 bases at J, leaving 7 bases unmatched. CDR1 LGHNA and CDR2 YNFKEQ come from the germline V gene. This CDR3 comprises 14 residues. CDR3 nucleotide sequence: TGTGCCAGCAGCGCACCAGGGGGGAGCTATGGCTACACCTTC. It is translated as CASSAPGGSYGYTF.

The sample holds a few counts of this clonotype. The V call is TRBV18, the J call TRBJ1-4; possibly TRBD1 for D (6 bases). This CDR3 has 13 amino acids. From germline, CDR1 is KGHSH and CDR2 LQKENI. Deletions cut 2 bases from V and 7 bases from J, with 8 bases between. The CDR3, as DNA: TGTGCCAGCTCACCAGAACAGGGTGAAAAACTGTTTTTT. As protein: CASSPEQGEKLFF. The full variable domain, rest sourced from reference TRBV18 and TRBJ1-4, is NAGVMQNPRHLVRRRGQEARLRCSPMKGHSHVYWYRQLPEEGLKFMVYLQKENIIDESGMPKERFSAEFPKEGPSILRIQQVVRGDSAAYFCASSPEQGEKLFFGSGTQLSVL.

The chain carries TRBV29-1 and TRBJ1-1; D not resolved. The CDR3 runs to 11 residues. Germline V gives CDR1 SQVTM, CDR2 ANQGSEA. CDR3 sequence (DNA): TGCGTGAGCATAATGAACACTGAAGCTTTCTTT. It yields the protein CVSIMNTEAFF.

The CDR3 protein is CASSQEWGGQPQHF. The CDR3 DNA follows: TGTGCCAGCAGCCAAGAGTGGGGCGGCCAGCCCCAGCATTTT. The V call is TRBV4-2, the J call TRBJ1-5, with D possibly being TRBD1 (5 bases). V shed 0 bases and J shed 7 bases, with 10 bases lying between them. This CDR3 has 14 residues. Germline CDR1 LGHNA, CDR2 YNFKEQ.

A few counts support this clonotype. The chain joins TRBV18 to TRBJ1-5; D perhaps matches TRBD1 (5 bases). Looked up from germline, CDR1 is KGHSH and CDR2 is LQKENI. The CDR3 consists of 15 residues. Between the trimmed V and J ends, which lost 4 bases and 0 bases, there was a span of 10 bases. CDR3 sequence: CASSLTANSNQPQHF. Here the CDR3 DNA reads TGTGCCAGCTCACTGACAGCAAATAGCAATCAGCCCCAGCATTTT.

This clonotype was seen repeatedly, ten times or more. This chain connects TRBV7-6 to TRBJ2-3; the D is unclear. Trimming left V 3 bases short and J 7 bases short, with 11 bases between. The germline V gene encodes CDR1 SGHVS and CDR2 FNYEAQ. This CDR3 has 13 residues. For the CDR3, the DNA is TGTGCCAGCAGCTTGGAGAGTCAAAATACGCAGTATTTT. Its protein is CASSLESQNTQYF.

This clonotype was observed at least ten times. The chain uses TRBV12-3 or TRBV12-4 and TRBJ2-3; D gene ambiguous. V gave up 6 bases and J gave up 4 bases, with 14 bases separating them. The CDR3 loop spans 14 amino acids. The CDR3 is CASSARSGPDTQYF. In DNA form, the CDR3 reads TGTGCCAGCAGCGCCAGGTCCGGGCCAGATACGCAGTATTTT.

The rearrangement links TRBV30 to TRBJ2-1; D possibly corresponds to TRBD2 (5 bases). Germline-derived CDR1 and CDR2 are GTSNPN and SVGIG (reference sequence). Trimming pared 0 bases from V and 4 bases from J, leaving 13 bases between. The CDR3 has 15 amino acids. The CDR3 DNA is TGTGCCTGGAGTGTAGGGCGGGCGATGTACAATGAGCAGTTCTTC. This encodes CAWSVGRAMYNEQFF.